A single sample gave rise to the 15 T cell receptor beta chains below, sequenced in a study of regulatory T cells in long-lasting Graves disease. In building TCR beta libraries, iRepertoire HTBI primers were used together with Arm-PCR of CDR3 regions. MiXCR, run by TCRdb on the multiplex PCR reads, gives a single entry per CDR3 protein. The data hold roughly 420,000 distinct CDR3 sequences, with about 16% observed a single time. Time point in this sample: newly diagnosed GD, antithyroid drugs for less than 3 months. Researchers made the TCR library from RNA that was extracted from PBMCs. The sample in question was peripheral blood mononuclear cells (PBMCs), obtained at new diagnosis, from a patient treated with antithyroid drugs. These receptors were collected from a female donor with Graves disease.

This clonotype was detected a few times. CDR3 sequence (DNA): TGCAGCGCTGGACAGGGGGTTGGCAATGGCTACACCTTC. This gives the protein CSAGQGVGNGYTF. The chain links TRBV29-1 to TRBJ1-2; TRBD1 matches 10 bases. The CDR3 is 13 amino acids. The J segment lost 6 bases and the V segment lost 7 bases, leaving 8 bases of the junction unmatched. Germline-derived CDR1 and CDR2 are SQVTM and ANQGSEA. Using reference TRBV29-1 and TRBJ1-2 for the parts outside the CDR3, the full variable domain is SAVISQKPSRDICQRGTSLTIQCQVDSQVTMMFWYRQQPGQSLTLIATANQGSEATYESGFVIDKFPISRPNLTFSTLTVSNMSPEDSSIYLCSAGQGVGNGYTFGSGTRLTVV.

This clonotype was counted many times. J is TRBJ1-2 and V is TRBV4-1; D is possibly TRBD1 (5 bases). Germline loops: CDR1 MGHRA, CDR2 YSYEKL. V was shortened by 1 base and J by 8 bases, with 8 bases between the two germline ends. This CDR3 region has 12 residues. CDR3 nucleotides: TGCGCCAGCAGCCAAGGGGGCGAAGGCTACACCTTC. This translates into CASSQGGEGYTF.

J is TRBJ2-7 and V is TRBV7-2; perhaps TRBD1 as D (6 bases). The CDR3 runs 12 residues. V was cut by 3 bases and J by 6 bases, with 9 bases left in between. Germline assignment: CDR1 SGHTA and CDR2 FQGNSA. CDR3 sequence (DNA): TGTGCCAGCAGCTTCATAGGGGGCGAGCAGTACTTC. Translated, it gives CASSFIGGEQYF. The whole variable domain, filled in from reference TRBV7-2 and TRBJ2-7, reads GAGVSQSPSNKVTEKGKDVELRCDPISGHTALYWYRQSLGQGLEFLIYFQGNSAPDKSGLPSDRFSAERTGGSVSTLTIQRTQQEDSAVYLCASSFIGGEQYFGPGTRLTVT.

This clonotype was counted a single time. J is TRBJ2-3 and V is TRBV18; weak D call: TRBD1 (5 bases). Trimming shortened V by 8 bases and J by 5 bases, and 17 bases separated the two germline ends. The length of the CDR3 is 14 residues. Germline CDR1 KGHSH, CDR2 LQKENI. CDR3 in amino acids: CASTHQDSEDTQYF. DNA of the CDR3: TGTGCCAGCACGCATCAAGACAGTGAAGATACGCAGTATTTT.

This clonotype was picked up many times. The chain recombines TRBV28 with TRBJ1-1; D is undetermined. The V gene lost 6 bases and the J gene lost 6 bases, with 14 bases spanning the gap. CDR3 length equals 13 residues. The germline V gene encodes CDR1 MDHEN and CDR2 SYDVKM. This CDR3 reads CASSLTYGAEAFF. Here the CDR3 DNA reads TGTGCCAGCAGCCTAACTTATGGCGCTGAAGCTTTCTTT.

Many counts were recorded for this clonotype. This sequence joins TRBV5-5 and TRBJ2-3; no firm D call. This CDR3 has 11 amino acids. From germline, CDR1 is SGHKS and CDR2 YYEKEE (reference sequence). V lost 4 bases and J 4 bases, leaving 4 bases between the germline ends. CDR3 bases: TGTGCCAGCAGCCCGTCAGATACGCAGTATTTT. Protein sequence: CASSPSDTQYF.

The sample holds many counts of this clonotype. The chain is built from TRBV27 and TRBJ2-3; TRBD1 is a possible D gene (6 bases). The CDR3 consists of 16 residues. V dropped 5 bases and J dropped 0 bases, with 15 bases sitting between them. Per the germline V gene, CDR1 is MNHEY and CDR2 is SMNVEV (reference sequence). CDR3 DNA: TGTGCCAGCAGTCGACCGGGACAACAAAGCACAGATACGCAGTATTTT. Protein sequence: CASSRPGQQSTDTQYF.

A word on this clonotype: This may be a read error: a much more frequent sequence differs by one nucleotide. V and J are TRBV6-1 and TRBJ1-2; perhaps TRBD1 as D (5 bases). The V and J ends lost 1 base and 8 bases respectively, with 11 bases between them. The CDR3 extends over 13 amino acids. Germline V lookup: CDR1 MNHNS, CDR2 SASEGT. This CDR3 is CASSEDRMGGYTF. The CDR3 DNA follows: TGTGCCAGCAGTGAAGACAGGATGGGGGGCTACACCTTC.

The rearrangement uses TRBV6-1 and TRBJ2-7, with TRBD2 matching 9 bases. The CDR3 length is 13 residues. After removal of 6 bases from V and 5 bases from J, the junction contained 5 bases not matched to a gene. Germline values: CDR1 MNHNS, CDR2 SASEGT. The CDR3 coding sequence is TGTGCCAGCAGGGGGACTAGCCACAACGAGCAGTACTTC. Its translation is CASRGTSHNEQYF.

There are many counts of this clonotype. The rearrangement joins TRBV4-2 to TRBJ1-1, with unresolved D. The V gene lost 5 bases and the J gene lost 0 bases, with 22 bases spanning the gap. CDR3 size: 18 residues. Germline CDR1 reads LGHNA; CDR2 reads YNFKEQ. The CDR3 protein is CASSNPTAGGQMNTEAFF. The DNA for the CDR3 is TGTGCCAGCAGCAATCCAACGGCGGGAGGCCAGATGAACACTGAAGCTTTCTTT.

As regards this clonotype: It may be a read error: a sequence one base away is much more abundant. The chain is built from TRBV27 and TRBJ2-7; maybe TRBD1 (6 bases). The germline CDR1 and CDR2 sequences are MNHEY and SMNVEV (reference sequence). The CDR3 loop spans 12 amino acids. CDR3 loop: CANSSGQYEQYF. The CDR3 region has the DNA TGTGCCAACAGTTCAGGACAGTACGAGCAGTACTTC.

Many counts were recorded for this clonotype. The V and J genes are TRBV2 and TRBJ2-1, with D perhaps TRBD1 or TRBD2 (5 bases each). Germline loops: CDR1 SNHLY, CDR2 FYNNEI. The CDR3 runs to 12 residues. The V gene lost 6 bases and the J gene lost 13 bases, with 16 bases spanning the gap. CDR3 residues: CASRGEGFDQFF. The CDR3 DNA sequence: TGTGCCAGCAGGGGGGAAGGGTTTGATCAGTTCTTC.

This chain uses TRBV20-1 with TRBJ1-2, with a tentative D call TRBD1 (5 bases). Germline V gives CDR1 DFQATT, CDR2 SNEGSKA (reference sequence). V gave up 0 bases and J gave up 3 bases, with 17 bases separating them. The length of the CDR3 is 16 residues. This CDR3 reads CSARDHGGRGDYGYTF. In nucleotides, the CDR3 is TGCAGTGCTAGAGACCATGGCGGGAGAGGGGACTATGGCTACACCTTC.

This clonotype was picked up many times. The chain joins TRBV9 to TRBJ2-1; D call uncertain. V lost 0 bases, J lost 11 bases, and 12 bases lay in between. Germline CDR1 SGDLS, CDR2 YYNGEE. This CDR3 is built from 13 residues. DNA of the CDR3: TGTGCCAGCAGCGTAGATACGTCAGTGAAGCAGTTCTTC. This encodes CASSVDTSVKQFF. The variable domain in full, completed from reference TRBV9 and TRBJ2-1, reads DSGVTQTPKHLITATGQRVTLRCSPRSGDLSVYWYQQSLDQGLQFLIQYYNGEERAKGNILERFSAQQFPDLHSELNLSSLELGDSALYFCASSVDTSVKQFFGPGTRLTVL.

This clonotype was seen ten or more times. This rearrangement joins TRBV5-6 to TRBJ1-5, with D possibly matching TRBD1 (6 bases). The CDR3 extends over 15 amino acids. V lost 1 base and J lost 0, with 8 bases in between. In germline, CDR1 is SGHDT, CDR2 YYEEEE. Written as DNA, the CDR3 is TGTGCCAGCAGCTTGTGGGACACTAGCAATCAGCCCCAGCATTTT. Translated, it gives CASSLWDTSNQPQHF.